This TCR beta chain was captured by sequencing in a study of blood T cell repertoires in COVID-19. On the study more broadly: COVID-19 samples from acute and convalescent phases originated in the United States, Italy and Spain. PBMCs, B-cell-depleted T cells, or T cells provided the cDNA or gDNA that made up the material.

In the source study's methods: From reference gene primer amplification, estimates of nucleated cell counts were derived. The protocol was immunoSEQ multiplex PCR, while the TCRdb copy is restricted to in-frame clones and leaves out a portion. The DNA gave D and trimming, while V, J and clone size come from that table. The sample has 250,000 to 300,000 clones, over 65% seen once. V lost 3 bases to trimming and J lost 7 bases, with 10 bases between them. The CDR3 covers 13 residues. Germline-derived CDR1 and CDR2 are ENHRY and SYGVKD. The J gene is TRBJ2-1, the V gene TRBV10-3; D gene unclear. The sequence derives from a woman at least 80 years old with acute or convalescent COVID-19. Sequenced sample: peripheral blood. CDR3 DNA sequence: TGTGCCATCAGTGATGCGAGCAGGAATGAGCAGTTCTTC. It specifies CAISDASRNEQFF.